This T cell receptor (beta chain) was identified during a study of CD8 T cells in ankylosing spondylitis (dated by TCRdb to 2015 to 2018). Describing the broader study: T cell receptor beta repertoires were profiled in healthy donors and ankylosing spondylitis patients so that disease-linked TCR variants could be found. Peripheral blood samples were taken, and synovial fluid was additionally collected from ankylosing spondylitis patients. In total, the full study cohort was made up of some 110 healthy donors and more than 20 ankylosing spondylitis patients. General findings and caveats noted by the study authors: A TCR beta motif made up of under ten highly homologous amino acid variants appeared to be characteristic of blood from ankylosing spondylitis patients. The disease-linked clones were reported as significantly enriched in matched synovial fluid samples from ankylosing spondylitis patients. A CD8+ phenotype was shown by the disease-linked clones, which were found at relatively low frequencies in peripheral blood. Some TCR beta motif variants had previously been reported in synovial fluid and blood of reactive arthritis patients, which suggested common disease-initiation mechanisms.

This clonotype was detected ten times or more. The clone's antigen remains unknown. No much larger clonotype is one base removed from it; base qualities were not supplied. CDR1 and CDR2, looked up from the germline V gene, are SGHRS and YFSETQ. There are 14 amino acids in the CDR3, from cysteine to phenylalanine inclusive. Only the CDR3 DNA stays, 42 bases, in frame from base 1. The junction shows trimming of 3 bases on V and 2 bases on J, plus 10 bases between the germline ends. Sequencing instrument: Illumina HiSeq 2500. TCR beta libraries were prepared by quantitative 5'-RACE with molecular barcodes. As for the authors' bioinformatics: Disease-linked TCR variants were identified with a new computational method built on a probabilistic model of VDJ rearrangement. The public reads were reanalyzed by TCRdb: fastp trimming at Q25, MiXCR alignment, in-frame beta chains only. Each CDR3 protein gets just one entry, which takes the most common genes and DNA from the rows behind it. TCRdb's processing, not the study's, gives the V and J calls here. Recorded for this sample are 250,000 or so distinct CDR3 sequences; about 10% of them occurred a single time. The ten largest clonotypes hold about 6.8% of the sample.

This TCR was sampled from a male donor with ankylosing spondylitis or in good health (not recorded which). The specimen sequenced was blood, either unsorted or a sorted T cell fraction (not recorded which). The chain uses TRBV5-1 and TRBJ2-3; TRBD1 is possibly the D segment (5 matching bases). The CDR3 protein is CASSSDSDTDTQYF. The DNA reads as follows: TGCGCCAGCAGCTCCGACAGTGACACAGATACGCAGTATTTT.